The clone carrying this T cell receptor (beta chain) came up a few times. TCRdb ran MiXCR on the RT-PCR reads and lists one entry per CDR3 protein. The sample has around 470,000 distinct CDR3 sequences, around 7.9% seen once; the top ten hold under 15%. The CDR3 is 14 amino acids. Trimming removed 2 bases at V and 6 bases at J, with 12 bases between. Germline loops: CDR1 MNHEY, CDR2 SVGAGI. These data come from a study of response to subunit inactivated influenza vaccine. The sequences come from PBMCs from blood, collected approximately 25 months after vaccination. The rearrangement uses TRBV6-5 and TRBJ2-3, with D hard to call. This receptor was obtained from a man in his fifties or sixties who received an inactivated influenza vaccine. The CDR3 reads CASSYLGVTDTQYF. The CDR3, as DNA: TGTGCCAGCAGTTACCTTGGGGTTACGGATACGCAGTATTTT.